The rows below give T cell receptor beta chains drawn from one sample of a study of graft-versus-host responses after intestinal transplantation. Only in-frame clones appear in the TCRdb table, and some are missing; sequencing was by immunoSEQ multiplex PCR. The sample yields some 45,000 clones, approximately 95% seen once. The sample here was PBMCs, taken approximately 340 days after intestinal transplant. The receptors stem from a human patient who received an intestinal transplant, so some T cells may come from the graft donor. CDR3s include the opening cysteine and the closing phenylalanine or tryptophan. The order of the fields is V gene, J gene, clone size, D gene, CDR3 protein, CDR3 DNA. D genes are given only for firm matches. Size tells how often a clone was seen (once, few, many) or the class of an expanded clone, and some rows leave it out.

TRBV7-3	TRBJ2-7	.	TRBD1	CASRYSNRGLEQYF	TGTGCCAGCAGGTATTCGAACAGGGGGCTCGAGCAGTACTTC
TRBV7-6	TRBJ2-7	.	TRBD1	CASSQNRDRGYEQYF	TGTGCCAGCAGTCAAAACCGGGACAGGGGCTACGAGCAGTACTTC
TRBV5-1	TRBJ1-1	.	TRBD1	CASSLEDRIAEAFF	TGCGCCAGCAGCCTGGAGGACAGGATTGCTGAAGCTTTCTTT
TRBV6-5	TRBJ1-2	.	.	CASSYGQGSNYGYTF	TGTGCCAGCAGTTACGGGCAGGGATCGAACTATGGCTACACCTTC
TRBV18	TRBJ2-1	.	.	CASSPPRRPEQFF	TGTGCCAGCTCACCACCACGACGACCTGAGCAGTTCTTC
TRBV11-3	TRBJ1-5	once	TRBD1	CASSLFNRGEGQPQHF	TGTGCCAGCAGCTTATTTAACAGGGGAGAAGGTCAGCCCCAGCATTTT
TRBV10-3	TRBJ2-7	.	.	CAISESPYEQYF	TGTGCCATCAGTGAGTCTCCCTACGAGCAGTACTTC
TRBV15	TRBJ2-7	.	.	CATSRWASADSESYEQYF	TGTGCCACCAGCAGATGGGCCTCTGCGGACAGCGAATCCTACGAGCAGTACTTC
TRBV11-2	TRBJ2-7	.	TRBD2	CASRQTSGRVGYF	TGTGCCAGCAGACAGACTAGCGGGAGGGTTGGGTACTTC
TRBV5-1	TRBJ2-6	.	.	CASTPLGSSGANVLTF	TGCGCCAGCACGCCCCTGGGATCCTCTGGGGCCAACGTCCTGACTTTC
TRBV21-1	TRBJ2-7	.	.	CASSSRGGDGNEQYF	TGTGCCAGCAGCTCACGGGGGGGAGATGGTAACGAGCAGTACTTC
TRBV28	TRBJ1-2	.	.	CASSSPGQVYGYTF	TGTGCCAGCAGTTCTCCGGGGCAGGTCTATGGCTACACCTTC
TRBV11-1	TRBJ2-3	.	.	CASSLDGIGRTDTQYF	TGTGCCAGCAGCTTAGATGGAATCGGTCGCACAGATACGCAGTATTTT
TRBV6-5	TRBJ1-4	.	.	CASSRVATNEKLFF	TGTGCCAGCAGCCGGGTGGCAACTAATGAAAAACTGTTTTTT
TRBV6-5	TRBJ1-3	.	TRBD1	CASVPTTGDGNTIYF	TGTGCCAGTGTTCCAACTACAGGGGACGGAAACACCATATATTTT
TRBV19	TRBJ1-6	.	.	CASSISPYNSPLHF	TGTGCCAGTAGTATTAGCCCCTATAATTCACCCCTCCACTTT
TRBV15	TRBJ2-1	.	TRBD2	CATSRDGTIYNEQFF	TGTGCCACCAGCAGAGACGGGACTATCTACAATGAGCAGTTCTTC
TRBV29-1	TRBJ2-7	.	TRBD2	CSVLRLADSYEQYF	TGCAGCGTGCTTCGTCTAGCGGATTCCTACGAGCAGTACTTC
TRBV11-2	TRBJ1-4	.	.	CASSAQTTNEKLFF	TGTGCCAGCAGCGCGCAGACTACTAATGAAAAACTGTTTTTT
TRBV4-1	TRBJ2-6	.	.	CASSQDGAPDGANVLTF	TGCGCCAGCAGCCAGGACGGGGCCCCAGATGGGGCCAACGTCCTGACTTTC
TRBV4-2	TRBJ2-5	.	.	CASSQEERPGRKTQYF	TGTGCCAGCAGCCAAGAGGAGCGGCCGGGGCGTAAGACCCAGTACTTC
TRBV5-6	TRBJ1-5	once	.	CASSSSASAQHF	TGTGCCAGCAGCTCCTCAGCGTCTGCCCAGCATTTT
TRBV27	TRBJ2-7	once	.	CASSWGEPKDEQYF	TGTGCCAGCAGTTGGGGAGAACCGAAGGACGAGCAGTACTTC
TRBV11-1	TRBJ2-1	.	TRBD2	CASSSLAGGSYNEQFF	TGTGCCAGCAGTTCCCTAGCGGGAGGGTCCTACAATGAGCAGTTCTTC
TRBV19	TRBJ1-5	.	.	CASSNLPNQPQHF	TGTGCCAGTAGTAATTTACCAAATCAGCCCCAGCATTTT
TRBV5-1	TRBJ1-2	.	.	CASSPRPDSSNYGYTF	TGCGCCAGCAGCCCACGTCCGGACAGCTCTAACTATGGCTACACCTTC
TRBV6-5	TRBJ1-2	.	.	CASSGIGREGYTF	TGTGCCAGCAGTGGCATCGGTCGGGAAGGCTACACCTTC
TRBV28	TRBJ1-5	.	TRBD1	CASSPHPIQGQGVGVVNQPQHF	TGTGCCAGCAGTCCCCACCCGATCCAGGGACAGGGGGTAGGGGTTGTCAATCAGCCCCAGCATTTT
TRBV6-5	TRBJ2-1	once	TRBD2	CASSYSSGRASNEQFF	TGTGCCAGCAGTTACTCCAGCGGGAGGGCCAGCAATGAGCAGTTCTTC
TRBV10-3	TRBJ2-5	.	.	CATEGGVTGTQYF	TGTGCCACCGAAGGGGGAGTAACGGGGACCCAGTACTTC
TRBV5-4	TRBJ2-1	.	.	CASSLGLSSYNEQFF	TGTGCCAGCAGCTTGGGTCTTAGCTCCTACAATGAGCAGTTCTTC
TRBV6-1	TRBJ2-5	.	.	CASSESRGAGVETQYF	TGTGCCAGCAGTGAATCTCGCGGTGCAGGGGTTGAGACCCAGTACTTC
TRBV18	TRBJ2-7	.	.	CASSPPSMADSYEQYF	TGTGCCAGCTCACCACCCTCAATGGCGGACAGTTACGAGCAGTACTTC